These 29 T cell receptor beta chains were sequenced from one sample in a study of T cells in Graves' hyperthyroidism and ophthalmopathy. TCR beta CDR3 regions were amplified from RNA transcripts. TCR CDR3 regions were first amplified by RT-PCR with HTBI primers. TCRdb used MiXCR to reprocess the multiplex PCR reads, holding one entry per CDR3 protein. The data show over 650,000 distinct CDR3 sequences, 45% seen once. Sample: peripheral blood or thyroid tissue (not recorded which). Receptors were obtained from an adult man with Graves' disease, either hyperthyroidism or ophthalmopathy (not recorded which).

The chain joins TRBV10-2 to TRBJ1-6; perhaps TRBD1 as D (5 bases). This CDR3 is 14 amino acids long. Germline V gene lookup returns CDR1 WSHSY and CDR2 SAAADI. V lost 5 bases to trimming and J lost 10 bases, with 15 bases between them. The CDR3 sequence is CASSRAGMGSPLHF. CDR3 DNA sequence: TGCGCCAGCAGTCGGGCAGGGATGGGGTCACCCCTCCACTTT.

This clonotype has more than one count but fewer than ten. The rearrangement links TRBV2 to TRBJ1-2, with D possibly being TRBD1 (5 bases). There are 14 residues in the CDR3. The germline V gene encodes CDR1 SNHLY and CDR2 FYNNEI. V lost 5 bases, J lost 4 bases, and 14 bases lay in between. CDR3 in DNA: TGTGCCAGCAGTTACACCGGGGCGCCCTATGGCTACACCTTC. This encodes CASSYTGAPYGYTF.

In its sample, this clonotype was seen once. The rearrangement uses TRBV7-2 and TRBJ1-2; a weak D match, TRBD1 (5 bases). CDR1 SGHTA and CDR2 FQGNSA come from the germline V gene. This CDR3 is 11 amino acids long. Between the trimmed V and J ends, which lost 9 bases and 12 bases, there was a span of 17 bases. The CDR3 region has the DNA TGTGCCAGTAAGCAGGGAAAAGGAAACACCTTC. Translation gives CASKQGKGNTF.

Many counts were recorded for this clonotype. V is TRBV7-9 and J is TRBJ1-1; tentatively, D is TRBD1 (6 bases). The CDR3 has 14 residues. Germline V gives CDR1 SEHNR, CDR2 FQNEAQ (reference sequence). V lost 5 bases to trimming and J lost 6 bases, with 16 bases between them. The DNA for the CDR3 is TGTGCCAGCAGCCCATCGGACAGAGGGCCTGAAGCTTTCTTT. This translates into CASSPSDRGPEAFF.

The gene calls are TRBV7-9 and TRBJ1-5, with 9 bases fitting TRBD1. The germline CDR1 and CDR2 sequences are SEHNR and FQNEAQ (reference sequence). The CDR3 loop spans 14 amino acids. Germline trimming cut 5 bases from V and 7 bases from J; bases unmatched to any gene: 6. CDR3 protein: CASSQETGGQPQHF. CDR3 coding DNA: TGTGCCAGCAGCCAAGAGACAGGGGGACAGCCCCAGCATTTT.

The gene calls are TRBV6-5 and TRBJ1-5; 7 bases are a match to TRBD1. The V gene end was trimmed by 2 bases and the J gene end by 7 bases; junction bases not matched to a gene: 8. CDR1 and CDR2 from the germline V gene are MNHEY and SVGAGI. This CDR3 spans 15 amino acids. CDR3 DNA: TGTGCCAGCAGTTACCTTACGACAGGGCAACAGCCCCAGCATTTT. Residues: CASSYLTTGQQPQHF.

The sample holds many counts of this clonotype. The chain is built from TRBV2 and TRBJ1-1, with a possible D match to TRBD1 (6 bases). V gave up 5 bases and J gave up 0 bases, with 13 bases separating them. The CDR3 totals 15 residues. Germline lookup yields CDR1 SNHLY and CDR2 FYNNEI. CDR3 region: CASSRDRSLNTEAFF. As DNA, the CDR3 is TGTGCCAGCAGTCGCGACAGGTCTCTGAACACTGAAGCTTTCTTT.

The chain carries TRBV20-1 and TRBJ2-2, with D possibly being TRBD2 (6 bases). Germline CDR1 and CDR2: DFQATT and SNEGSKA (reference sequence). Trimming took off 1 base at V and 5 bases at J, with 11 bases between the two ends. There are 14 residues in the CDR3. The CDR3 region is CSARVGGWTGELFF. The CDR3 DNA is TGCAGTGCTAGAGTCGGGGGTTGGACCGGGGAGCTGTTTTTT.

This clonotype occurred a few times. The chain has TRBV19 and TRBJ1-1, with TRBD1 as a possible D gene (6 bases). CDR1 is LNHDA and CDR2 is SQIVND in the germline V gene (reference sequence). Trimming shortened V by 2 bases and J by 3 bases, and 10 bases separated the two germline ends. This CDR3 is 14 amino acids long. The CDR3 is CASSIKQGDTEAFF. CDR3 bases: TGTGCCAGTAGTATAAAACAGGGCGACACTGAAGCTTTCTTT.

The chain employs TRBV15 and TRBJ1-2; D is unresolved. The length of the CDR3 is 17 residues. The ends were cut back, 2 bases at V and 5 bases at J, with 21 bases in the middle. CDR1 and CDR2 from the germline V gene are LNHNV and YYDKDF (reference sequence). The CDR3, as DNA: TGTGCCACCAGCAGATTCCGAGACTCGAGGGTAGTGTATGGCTACACCTTC. This sequence encodes CATSRFRDSRVVYGYTF.

V is TRBV9 and J is TRBJ1-2, with D possibly matching TRBD1 (6 bases). Germline V lookup: CDR1 SGDLS, CDR2 YYNGEE. The CDR3 loop spans 16 amino acids. The ends were cut back, 2 bases at V and 8 bases at J, with 22 bases in the middle. CDR3 amino acids: CASSVVASRDNGGYTF. The DNA of the CDR3 is TGTGCCAGCAGCGTTGTGGCTAGCCGGGACAACGGAGGCTACACCTTC.

This clonotype was recorded many times. This chain uses TRBV10-3 with TRBJ1-1; the D gene is possibly TRBD1 (5 bases). Trimming shortened V by 0 bases and J by 1 base, and 9 bases separated the two germline ends. The germline gives CDR1 ENHRY, CDR2 SYGVKD. The CDR3 is 15 amino acids. CDR3 sequence (DNA): TGTGCCATCAGTGAGTCACCCAGGGAGAACACTGAAGCTTTCTTT. It codes for CAISESPRENTEAFF.

The rearrangement uses TRBV5-8 and TRBJ2-2; 10 bases match TRBD1. This CDR3 is 14 amino acids long. Germline loops: CDR1 SGHTS, CDR2 YDEGEE. Trimming removed 5 bases from V and 8 bases from J; junction bases left unmatched: 6. This chain's CDR3 is CASSDRGRRGELFF. The CDR3 bases are TGTGCCAGCAGTGACAGGGGGCGCCGAGGGGAGCTGTTTTTT.

The genes are TRBV7-8 and TRBJ2-2, with D possibly matching TRBD2 (5 bases). Germline values: CDR1 SGHVS, CDR2 FQNEAQ. The CDR3 runs to 14 residues. Trimming left V 3 bases short and J 1 base short, with 6 bases between. The CDR3 region is CASSFRENTGELFF. The CDR3 nucleotides read TGTGCCAGCAGCTTCCGGGAGAACACCGGGGAGCTGTTTTTT. Drawing the rest from reference TRBV7-8 and TRBJ2-2, the complete variable domain is GAGVSQSPRYKVAKRGQDVALRCDPISGHVSLFWYQQALGQGPEFLTYFQNEAQLDKSGLPSDRFFAERPEGSVSTLKIQRTQQEDSAVYLCASSFRENTGELFFGEGSRLTVL.

CDR3 sequence (DNA): TGTGCCAGCAGCAAGGACAGGAACACCGGGGAGCTGTTTTTT. Amino acid sequence: CASSKDRNTGELFF. The chain has TRBV7-9 and TRBJ2-2; weak D call: TRBD1 (6 bases). V was shortened by 5 bases and J by 1 base, with 8 bases between the two germline ends. The germline CDR1 and CDR2 sequences are SEHNR and FQNEAQ (reference sequence). This CDR3 spans 14 amino acids.

The sample holds a few counts of this clonotype. V is TRBV6-5 and J is TRBJ2-7, with a possible D match to TRBD1 (6 bases). Germline V gene data show CDR1 as MNHEY and CDR2 as SVGAGI. The CDR3 length is 12 residues. The V gene lost 2 bases and the J gene lost 4 bases, with 6 bases spanning the gap. CDR3 loop: CASSYGQYEQYF. The CDR3 DNA reads as TGTGCCAGCAGTTACGGACAGTACGAGCAGTACTTC.

This clonotype was recorded many times. The rearrangement links TRBV7-9 to TRBJ1-2, with TRBD1 as a possible D gene (5 bases). The CDR3 totals 13 residues. The germline V gene encodes CDR1 SEHNR and CDR2 FQNEAQ (reference sequence). V lost 5 bases, J lost 6 bases, and 13 bases lay in between. The CDR3 is CASSRAAGNGYTF. The CDR3 region has the DNA TGTGCCAGCAGCCGGGCAGCAGGGAATGGCTACACCTTC.

The V call is TRBV25-1, the J call TRBJ1-4, with no clear D. Germline V gene sequence: CDR1 MGHDK, CDR2 SYGVNS. This CDR3 is 12 amino acids long. V lost 9 bases, J lost 7 bases, and 12 bases lay in between. The CDR3 sequence: CASWRSGEKLFF. The DNA of the CDR3 is TGTGCCAGTTGGAGGTCTGGTGAAAAACTGTTTTTT.

This clonotype was seen only a few times. The CDR3 DNA is TGTGCCAGCAGCTCGGGACCGGATAAGAACTATGGCTACACCTTC. Its translation: CASSSGPDKNYGYTF. The J gene is TRBJ1-2, the V gene TRBV5-6; D may be TRBD1 (5 bases). The V end lost 3 bases, the J end lost 2 bases, and 14 bases lay between the germline ends. The germline V gene has CDR1 SGHDT and CDR2 YYEEEE. This CDR3 has 15 amino acids.

J is TRBJ2-7 and V is TRBV6-5, with D tentatively TRBD1 (6 bases). Trimming shortened V by 4 bases and J by 3 bases, and 13 bases separated the two germline ends. CDR1 MNHEY and CDR2 SVGAGI come from the germline V gene. The CDR3 runs 14 residues. The CDR3 DNA reads as TGTGCCAGCAGTTTGGACAGTTTTCTCTACGAGCAGTACTTC. The encoded protein is CASSLDSFLYEQYF.

This clonotype was seen many times. The rearrangement links TRBV7-9 to TRBJ1-2; D is possibly TRBD1 (5 bases). Trimming stripped 4 bases from V and 13 bases from J, with 19 bases between. The CDR3 totals 13 residues. Germline loops: CDR1 SEHNR, CDR2 FQNEAQ (reference sequence). For the CDR3, the DNA is TGTGCCAGCAGCTCCACCGGGACGCTAGGATTCACCTTC. It encodes CASSSTGTLGFTF.

The CDR3 sequence is CASSLQQPGHSPLHF. The CDR3 nucleotides are TGTGCCAGCAGCCTCCAACAGCCTGGGCATTCACCCCTCCACTTT. The chain has TRBV7-9 and TRBJ1-6; no reliable D call. CDR1 and CDR2 (germline): SEHNR, FQNEAQ (reference sequence). Trimming left V 5 bases short and J 8 bases short, with 16 bases between. The CDR3 spans 15 residues.

In the case of this clonotype: A much larger clone differs from this one at a single base, so this may be a read error. As DNA, the CDR3 is TGTGCCGGCAGCTTAACTTCCCAGAACACTGAAGCTTTCTTT. It encodes CAGSLTSQNTEAFF. This rearrangement joins TRBV7-2 to TRBJ1-1; D gene uncertain. The CDR3 totals 14 residues. Per the germline V gene, CDR1 is SGHTA and CDR2 is FQGNSA.

The V gene is TRBV29-1, the J gene TRBJ1-2; D is possibly TRBD1 (5 bases). Germline lookup yields CDR1 SQVTM and CDR2 ANQGSEA. The V end was cut by 8 bases, the J end by 7 bases, with 20 bases between. CDR3 length equals 13 residues. The CDR3 DNA sequence: TGCAGCACGGCCGGGACCTCCGCCGGTGGCTACACCTTC. Protein product: CSTAGTSAGGYTF.

CDR3: CASSISGITEAFF. In nucleotides, the CDR3 is TGTGCCAGTAGTATCAGCGGGATCACTGAAGCTTTCTTT. The rearrangement links TRBV19 to TRBJ1-1; unclear D gene. The germline V gene has CDR1 LNHDA and CDR2 SQIVND (reference sequence). V shed 3 bases and J shed 4 bases, with 9 bases lying between them. There are 13 residues in the CDR3.

This chain links TRBV29-1 with TRBJ1-2; D is unresolved. This CDR3 has 13 amino acids. Germline assignment: CDR1 SQVTM and CDR2 ANQGSEA. V gave up 8 bases and J gave up 3 bases, with 16 bases separating them. The CDR3 coding sequence is TGCAGCTTGGCCCCGCACAGTGACTATGGCTACACCTTC. Its protein is CSLAPHSDYGYTF.

The chain is built from TRBV5-1 and TRBJ2-7; D uncertain. V shed 0 bases and J shed 2 bases, with 9 bases lying between them. Germline V gene sequence: CDR1 SGHRS, CDR2 YFSETQ. CDR3 length equals 14 residues. The CDR3 spells CASSLDPETYEQYF. The CDR3 DNA sequence: TGCGCCAGCAGCTTGGATCCAGAAACCTACGAGCAGTACTTC.

This clonotype was counted many times. The chain joins TRBV7-6 to TRBJ1-1; D is undetermined. The V gene's germline CDR1 is SGHVS and CDR2 FNYEAQ. The CDR3 length is 14 residues. The ends were cut back, 2 bases at V and 1 base at J, with 8 bases in the middle. The CDR3 is CASSLTPGNTEAFF. The CDR3 DNA reads TGTGCCAGCAGCTTAACGCCCGGGAACACTGAAGCTTTCTTT.

The chain links TRBV2 to TRBJ1-1; D call uncertain. The germline V gene encodes CDR1 SNHLY and CDR2 FYNNEI. The CDR3 contains 12 residues. Trimming took off 9 bases at V and 4 bases at J, with 12 bases between the two ends. In DNA form, the CDR3 reads TGTGCCAGTGTAGGAGCCGGCACTGAAGCTTTCTTT. Its translation: CASVGAGTEAFF. The entire variable domain, with the rest obtained from reference TRBV2 and TRBJ1-1, is as follows: EPEVTQTPSHQVTQMGQEVILRCVPISNHLYFYWYRQILGQKVEFLVSFYNNEISEKSEIFDDQFSVERPDGSNFTLKIRSTKLEDSAMYFCASVGAGTEAFFGQGTRLTVV.